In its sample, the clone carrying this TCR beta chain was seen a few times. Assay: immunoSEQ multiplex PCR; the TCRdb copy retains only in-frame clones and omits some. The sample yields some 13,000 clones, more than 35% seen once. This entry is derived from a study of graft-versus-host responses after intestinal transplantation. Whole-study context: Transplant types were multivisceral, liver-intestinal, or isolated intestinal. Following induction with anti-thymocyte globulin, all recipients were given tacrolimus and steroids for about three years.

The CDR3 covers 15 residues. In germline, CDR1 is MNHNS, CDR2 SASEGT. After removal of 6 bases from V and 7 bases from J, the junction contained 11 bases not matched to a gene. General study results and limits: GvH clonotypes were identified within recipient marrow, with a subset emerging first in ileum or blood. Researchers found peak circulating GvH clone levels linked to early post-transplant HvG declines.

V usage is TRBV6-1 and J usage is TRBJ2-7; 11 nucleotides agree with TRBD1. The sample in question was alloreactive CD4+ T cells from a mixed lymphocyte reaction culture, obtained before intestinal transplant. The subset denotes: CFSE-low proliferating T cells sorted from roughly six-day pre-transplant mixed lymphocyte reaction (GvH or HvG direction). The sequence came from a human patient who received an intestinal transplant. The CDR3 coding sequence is TGTGCCAGCAGCCCCGGGACAGGGGGTACGGGGGAGCAGTACTTC. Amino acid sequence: CASSPGTGGTGEQYF.